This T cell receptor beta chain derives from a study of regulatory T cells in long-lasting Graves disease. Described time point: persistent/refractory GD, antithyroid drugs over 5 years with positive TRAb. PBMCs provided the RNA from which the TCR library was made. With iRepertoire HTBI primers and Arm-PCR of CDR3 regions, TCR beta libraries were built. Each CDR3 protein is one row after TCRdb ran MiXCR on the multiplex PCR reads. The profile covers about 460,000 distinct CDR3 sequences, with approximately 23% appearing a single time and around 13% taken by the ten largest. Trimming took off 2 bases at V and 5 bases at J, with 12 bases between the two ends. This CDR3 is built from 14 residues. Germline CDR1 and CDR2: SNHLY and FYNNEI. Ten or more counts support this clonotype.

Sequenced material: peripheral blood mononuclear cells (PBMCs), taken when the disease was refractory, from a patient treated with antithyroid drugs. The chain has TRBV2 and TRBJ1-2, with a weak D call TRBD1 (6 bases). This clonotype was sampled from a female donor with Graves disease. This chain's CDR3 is CASSERSGEYGYTF. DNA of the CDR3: TGTGCCAGCAGTGAAAGGTCAGGGGAATATGGCTACACCTTC.